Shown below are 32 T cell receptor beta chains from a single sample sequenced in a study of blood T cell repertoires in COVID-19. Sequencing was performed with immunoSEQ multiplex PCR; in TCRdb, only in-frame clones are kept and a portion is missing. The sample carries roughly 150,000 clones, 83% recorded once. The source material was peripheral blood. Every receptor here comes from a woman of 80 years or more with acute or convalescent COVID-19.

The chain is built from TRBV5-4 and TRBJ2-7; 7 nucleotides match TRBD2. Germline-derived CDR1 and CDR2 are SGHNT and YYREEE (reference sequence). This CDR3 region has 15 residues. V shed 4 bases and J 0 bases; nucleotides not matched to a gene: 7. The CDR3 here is CASSHSGTNSYEQYF. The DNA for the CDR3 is TGTGCCAGCAGCCACAGCGGGACGAACTCCTACGAGCAGTACTTC. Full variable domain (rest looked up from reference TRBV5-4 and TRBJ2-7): ETGVTQSPTHLIKTRGQQVTLRCSSQSGHNTVSWYQQALGQGPQFIFQYYREEENGRGNFPPRFSGLQFPNYSSELNVNALELDDSALYLCASSHSGTNSYEQYFGPGTRLTVT.

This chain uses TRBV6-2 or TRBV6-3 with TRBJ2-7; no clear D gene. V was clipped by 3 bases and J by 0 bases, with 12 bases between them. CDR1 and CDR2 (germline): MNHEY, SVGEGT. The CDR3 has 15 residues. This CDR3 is CASSYNQLSSYEQYF. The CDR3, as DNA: TGTGCCAGCAGTTATAATCAACTTAGCTCCTACGAGCAGTACTTC.

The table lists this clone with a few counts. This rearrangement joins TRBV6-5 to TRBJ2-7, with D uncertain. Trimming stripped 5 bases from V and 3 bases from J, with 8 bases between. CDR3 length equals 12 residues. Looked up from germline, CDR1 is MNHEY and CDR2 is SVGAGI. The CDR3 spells CASSRAGYEQYF. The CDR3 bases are TGTGCCAGCAGTCGCGCAGGCTACGAGCAGTACTTC.

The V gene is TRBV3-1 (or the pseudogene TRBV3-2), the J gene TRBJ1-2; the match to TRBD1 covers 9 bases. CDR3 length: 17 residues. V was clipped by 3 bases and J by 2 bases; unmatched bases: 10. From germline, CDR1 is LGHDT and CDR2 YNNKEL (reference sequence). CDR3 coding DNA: TGTGCCAGCAGCCAGCCAGGACAGGGGTGGTGGAACTATGGCTACACCTTC. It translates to CASSQPGQGWWNYGYTF.

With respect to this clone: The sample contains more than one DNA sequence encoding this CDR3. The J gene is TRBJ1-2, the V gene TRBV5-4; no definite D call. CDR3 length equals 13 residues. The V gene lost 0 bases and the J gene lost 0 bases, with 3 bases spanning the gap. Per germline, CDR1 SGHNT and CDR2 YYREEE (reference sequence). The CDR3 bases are TGTGCCAGCAGCTTGGTAGCTAACTATGGCTACACCTTC. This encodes CASSLVANYGYTF. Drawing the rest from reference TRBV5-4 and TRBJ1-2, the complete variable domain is ETGVTQSPTHLIKTRGQQVTLRCSSQSGHNTVSWYQQALGQGPQFIFQYYREEENGRGNFPPRFSGLQFPNYSSELNVNALELDDSALYLCASSLVANYGYTFGSGTRLTVV.

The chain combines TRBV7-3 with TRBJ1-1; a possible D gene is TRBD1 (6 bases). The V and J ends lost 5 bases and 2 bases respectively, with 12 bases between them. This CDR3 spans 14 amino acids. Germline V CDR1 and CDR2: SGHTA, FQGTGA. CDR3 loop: CASSRGGPNTEAFF. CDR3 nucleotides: TGTGCCAGCAGCCGAGGGGGTCCTAACACTGAAGCTTTCTTT.

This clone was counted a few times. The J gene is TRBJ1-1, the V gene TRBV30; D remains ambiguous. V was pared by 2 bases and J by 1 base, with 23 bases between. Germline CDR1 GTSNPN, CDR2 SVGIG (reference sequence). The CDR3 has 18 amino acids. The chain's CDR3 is CAWSFRSILGESNTEAFF. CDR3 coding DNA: TGTGCCTGGAGTTTCCGATCCATTCTCGGGGAATCGAACACTGAAGCTTTCTTT.

The CDR3 is CASRGTGFLTYEQYF. CDR3 coding DNA: TGTGCCAGCCGGGGGACAGGGTTCTTGACCTACGAGCAGTACTTC. The chain has TRBV6-5 and TRBJ2-7; 9 bases are a match to TRBD1. V lost 8 bases to trimming and J lost 2 bases; unmatched junction nucleotides: 10. Germline V gene data show CDR1 as MNHEY and CDR2 as SVGAGI. The CDR3 loop spans 15 amino acids.

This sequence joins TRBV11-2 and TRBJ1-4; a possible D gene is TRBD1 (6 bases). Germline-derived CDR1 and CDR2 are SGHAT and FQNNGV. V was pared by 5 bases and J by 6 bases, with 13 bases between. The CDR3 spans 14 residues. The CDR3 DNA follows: TGTGCCAGCAGCATCGGACAGCAAGATGAAAAACTGTTTTTT. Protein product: CASSIGQQDEKLFF.

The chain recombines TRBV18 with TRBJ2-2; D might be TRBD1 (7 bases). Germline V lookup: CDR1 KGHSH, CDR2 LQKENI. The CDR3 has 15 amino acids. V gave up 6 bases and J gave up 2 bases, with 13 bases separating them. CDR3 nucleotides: TGTGCCAGCTCTACCCAGGGGGGAAACACCGGGGAGCTGTTTTTT. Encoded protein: CASSTQGGNTGELFF.

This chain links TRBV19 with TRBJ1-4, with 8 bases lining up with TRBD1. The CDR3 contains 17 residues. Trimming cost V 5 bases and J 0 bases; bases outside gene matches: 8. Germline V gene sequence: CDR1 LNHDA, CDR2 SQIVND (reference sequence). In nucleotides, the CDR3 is TGTGCCAGTAGTGTTGGGACAGGAGCCTCAACTAATGAAAAACTGTTTTTT. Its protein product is CASSVGTGASTNEKLFF.

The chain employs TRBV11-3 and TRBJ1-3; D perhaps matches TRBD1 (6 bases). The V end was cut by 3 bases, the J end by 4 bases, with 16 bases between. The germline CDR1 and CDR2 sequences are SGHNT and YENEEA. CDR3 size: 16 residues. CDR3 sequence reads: CASSFPGTPYGNTIYF. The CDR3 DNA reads TGTGCCAGCAGCTTCCCCGGGACACCATACGGAAACACCATATATTTT.

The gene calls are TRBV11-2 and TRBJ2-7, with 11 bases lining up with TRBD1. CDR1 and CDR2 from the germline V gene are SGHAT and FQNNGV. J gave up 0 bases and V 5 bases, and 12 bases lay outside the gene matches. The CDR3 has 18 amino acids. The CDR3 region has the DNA TGTGCCAGCAGCAGTCGGGGACAGGGGGGACCTCGCTCCTACGAGCAGTACTTC. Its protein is CASSSRGQGGPRSYEQYF. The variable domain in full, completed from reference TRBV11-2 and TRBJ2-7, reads EAGVAQSPRYKIIEKRQSVAFWCNPISGHATLYWYQQILGQGPKLLIQFQNNGVVDDSQLPKDRFSAERLKGVDSTLKIQPAKLEDSAVYLCASSSRGQGGPRSYEQYFGPGTRLTVT.

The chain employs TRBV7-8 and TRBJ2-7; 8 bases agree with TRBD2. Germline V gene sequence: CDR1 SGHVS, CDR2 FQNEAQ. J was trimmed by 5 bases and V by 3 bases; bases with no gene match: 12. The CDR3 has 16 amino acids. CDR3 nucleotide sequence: TGTGCCAGCAGCTTGGGCGCCGGGACTAGTCCCCACGAGCAGTACTTC. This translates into CASSLGAGTSPHEQYF. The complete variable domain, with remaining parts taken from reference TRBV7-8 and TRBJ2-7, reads GAGVSQSPRYKVAKRGQDVALRCDPISGHVSLFWYQQALGQGPEFLTYFQNEAQLDKSGLPSDRFFAERPEGSVSTLKIQRTQQEDSAVYLCASSLGAGTSPHEQYFGPGTRLTVT.

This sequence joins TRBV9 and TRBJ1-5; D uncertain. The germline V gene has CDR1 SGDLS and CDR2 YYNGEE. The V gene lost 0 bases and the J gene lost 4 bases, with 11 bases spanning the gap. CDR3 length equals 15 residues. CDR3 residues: CASSVGEAPNQPQHF. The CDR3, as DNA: TGTGCCAGCAGCGTAGGAGAGGCCCCGAATCAGCCCCAGCATTTT.

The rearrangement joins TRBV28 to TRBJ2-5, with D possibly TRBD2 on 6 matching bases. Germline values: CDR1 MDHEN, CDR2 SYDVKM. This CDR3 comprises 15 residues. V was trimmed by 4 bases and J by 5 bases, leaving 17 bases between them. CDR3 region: CASSSQRAGLETQYF. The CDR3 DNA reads TGTGCCAGCAGTTCACAGCGGGCGGGGCTTGAGACCCAGTACTTC.

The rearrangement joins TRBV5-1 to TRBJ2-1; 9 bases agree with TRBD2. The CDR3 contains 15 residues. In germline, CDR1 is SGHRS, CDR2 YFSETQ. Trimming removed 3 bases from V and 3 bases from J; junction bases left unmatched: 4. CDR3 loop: CASSSGLAVYNEQFF. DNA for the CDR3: TGCGCCAGCAGCTCGGGACTAGCTGTCTACAATGAGCAGTTCTTC.

CDR3 amino acids: CASSITGTSEQYF. CDR3 coding DNA: TGCGCCAGCAGCATAACAGGGACCTCCGAGCAGTACTTC. V usage is TRBV4-3 and J usage is TRBJ2-7; D possibly corresponds to TRBD1 (6 bases). The CDR3 is 13 amino acids. V was shortened by 5 bases and J by 6 bases, with 14 bases between the two germline ends. Germline V CDR1 and CDR2: LGHNA, YSLEER.

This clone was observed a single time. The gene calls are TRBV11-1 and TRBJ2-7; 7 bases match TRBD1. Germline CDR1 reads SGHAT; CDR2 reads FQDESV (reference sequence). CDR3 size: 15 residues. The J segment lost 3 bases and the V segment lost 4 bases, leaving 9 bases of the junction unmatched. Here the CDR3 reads CASSSLRGGRYEQYF. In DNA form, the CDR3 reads TGTGCCAGCAGCTCCCTCCGAGGGGGCCGCTACGAGCAGTACTTC.

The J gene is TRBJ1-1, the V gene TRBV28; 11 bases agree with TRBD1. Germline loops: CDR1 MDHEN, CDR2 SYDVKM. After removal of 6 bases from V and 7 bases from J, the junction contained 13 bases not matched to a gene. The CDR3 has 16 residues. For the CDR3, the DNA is TGTGCCAGCAGCCCCCCTTTCGGACAGGGGGCCTATGAAGCTTTCTTT. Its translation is CASSPPFGQGAYEAFF.

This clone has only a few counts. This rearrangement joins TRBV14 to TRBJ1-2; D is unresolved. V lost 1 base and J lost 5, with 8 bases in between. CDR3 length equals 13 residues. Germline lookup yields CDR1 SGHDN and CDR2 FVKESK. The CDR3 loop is CASSQVGGYGYTF. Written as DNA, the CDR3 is TGTGCCAGCAGCCAAGTTGGCGGTTATGGCTACACCTTC.

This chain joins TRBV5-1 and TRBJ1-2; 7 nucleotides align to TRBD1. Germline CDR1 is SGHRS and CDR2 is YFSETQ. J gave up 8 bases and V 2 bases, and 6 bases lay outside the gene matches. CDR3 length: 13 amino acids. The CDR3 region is CASSFNRGGGYTF. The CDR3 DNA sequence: TGCGCCAGCAGCTTTAACAGGGGCGGGGGCTACACCTTC. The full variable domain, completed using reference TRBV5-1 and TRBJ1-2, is KAGVTQTPRYLIKTRGQQVTLSCSPISGHRSVSWYQQTPGQGLQFLFEYFSETQRNKGNFPGRFSGRQFSNSRSEMNVSTLELGDSALYLCASSFNRGGGYTFGSGTRLTVV.

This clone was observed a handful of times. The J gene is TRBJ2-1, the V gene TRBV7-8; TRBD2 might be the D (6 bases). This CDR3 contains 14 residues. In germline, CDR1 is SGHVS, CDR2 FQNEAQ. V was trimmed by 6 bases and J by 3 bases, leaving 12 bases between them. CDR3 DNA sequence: TGTGCCAGCAGATTTAGCGGAAGCTACAATGAGCAGTTCTTC. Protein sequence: CASRFSGSYNEQFF.

CDR3 sequence reads: CASSEYGRGGYTF. The CDR3 DNA sequence: TGTGCCAGCAGTGAATATGGCAGGGGAGGCTACACCTTC. J is TRBJ1-2 and V is TRBV25-1, with D possibly being TRBD1 (6 bases). The CDR3 consists of 13 residues. Germline V CDR1 and CDR2: MGHDK, SYGVNS. Trimming pared 0 bases from V and 8 bases from J, leaving 10 bases between.

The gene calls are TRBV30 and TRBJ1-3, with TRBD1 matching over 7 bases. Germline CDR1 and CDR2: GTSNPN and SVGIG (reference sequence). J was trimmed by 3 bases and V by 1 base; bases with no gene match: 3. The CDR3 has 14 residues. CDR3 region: CAWSDRGGGNTIYF. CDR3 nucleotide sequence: TGTGCCTGGAGTGACAGGGGAGGTGGAAACACCATATATTTT.

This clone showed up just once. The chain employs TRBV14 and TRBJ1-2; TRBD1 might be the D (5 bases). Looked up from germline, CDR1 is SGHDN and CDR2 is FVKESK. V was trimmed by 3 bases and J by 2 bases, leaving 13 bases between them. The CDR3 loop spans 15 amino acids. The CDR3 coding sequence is TGTGCCAGCAGCCAGTGGGCAGGGTTAAACTATGGCTACACCTTC. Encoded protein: CASSQWAGLNYGYTF.

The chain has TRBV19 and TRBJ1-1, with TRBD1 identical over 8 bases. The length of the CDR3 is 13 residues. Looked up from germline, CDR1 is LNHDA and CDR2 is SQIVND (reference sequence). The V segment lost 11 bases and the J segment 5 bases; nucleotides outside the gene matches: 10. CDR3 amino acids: CASSTGVMTEAFF. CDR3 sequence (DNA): TGTGCCTCCTCGACAGGGGTTATGACTGAAGCTTTCTTT.

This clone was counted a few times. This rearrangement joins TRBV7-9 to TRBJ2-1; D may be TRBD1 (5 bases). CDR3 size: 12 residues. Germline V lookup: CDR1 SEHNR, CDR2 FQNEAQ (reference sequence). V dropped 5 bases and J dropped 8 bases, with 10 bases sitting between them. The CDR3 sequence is CASSRQIDEQFF. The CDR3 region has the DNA TGTGCCAGCAGCCGACAGATAGATGAGCAGTTCTTC.

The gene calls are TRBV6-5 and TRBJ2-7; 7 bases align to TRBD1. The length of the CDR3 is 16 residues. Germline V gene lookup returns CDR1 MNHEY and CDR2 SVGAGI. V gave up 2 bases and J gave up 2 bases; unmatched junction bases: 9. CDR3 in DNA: TGTGCCAGCAGTTACCTCAGCAGGGGGAAGGCCTACGAGCAGTACTTC. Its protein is CASSYLSRGKAYEQYF.

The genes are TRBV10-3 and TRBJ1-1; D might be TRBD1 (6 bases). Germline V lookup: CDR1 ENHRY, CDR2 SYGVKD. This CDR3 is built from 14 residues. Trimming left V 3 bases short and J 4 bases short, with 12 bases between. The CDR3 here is CAISDGGGSTEAFF. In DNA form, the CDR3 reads TGTGCCATCAGTGACGGGGGCGGGAGCACTGAAGCTTTCTTT.

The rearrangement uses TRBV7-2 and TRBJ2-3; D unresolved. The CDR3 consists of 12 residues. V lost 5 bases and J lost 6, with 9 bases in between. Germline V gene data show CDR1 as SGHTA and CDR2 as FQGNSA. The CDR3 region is CASSLYGDTQYF. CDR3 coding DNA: TGTGCCAGCAGCCTCTACGGGGATACGCAGTATTTT.

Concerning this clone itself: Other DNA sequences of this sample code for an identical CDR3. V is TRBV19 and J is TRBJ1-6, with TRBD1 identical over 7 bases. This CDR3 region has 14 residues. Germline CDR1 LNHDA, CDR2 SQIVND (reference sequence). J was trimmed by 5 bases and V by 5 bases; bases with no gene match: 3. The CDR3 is CASSPGQNNSPLHF. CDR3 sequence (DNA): TGTGCCAGTAGTCCGGGACAGAATAATTCACCCCTCCACTTT.